The entry that follows covers one T cell receptor beta chain sequence. Antigen unknown. CDR1 is SEHNR, CDR2 FQNEAQ, per germline (reference sequence). V gave up 1 base and J gave up 8 bases, with 3 bases separating them. CDR3 length: 11 amino acids. Unique molecular identifiers were carried by the TCR beta cDNA libraries. When roughly 0.85 to 11 million T cells were used, they gave about 550,000 cDNA molecules. Via MiXCR, TCRdb re-called the PCR reads, giving one row per CDR3 protein. The table shows about 460,000 distinct CDR3 sequences, with around 40% occurring only once. These data originate in a study of post-analysis software for immune sequencing data. Study details: Both relapsing-remitting and secondary progressive multiple sclerosis featured among the disease courses, as did progressive-relapsing multiple sclerosis. Whole-study results and caveats: The normalized Chao1 diversity of multiple sclerosis patients was significantly lower than that of controls. In patients, about five TRBV segments were more frequent than in controls, with TRBV5-6, TRBV5-1 and TRBV20-1 among them.

The clonotype was recovered from a girl aged 10-17 years with multiple sclerosis. The sequenced sample consisted of blood. This chain links TRBV7-9 with TRBJ2-1; no clear D gene. In nucleotides, the CDR3 is TGTGCCAGCAGCTTAGATGATGAGCAGTTCTTC. Its translation: CASSLDDEQFF.